This TCR beta chain was sequenced during a study of shared clonotypes between healthy human individuals. Study details: The study used three CD4 naive, three CD4 memory, two CD8 naive and one CD8 memory plate per donor.

Study-wide points: Represented genetic and exposure-history diversity was restricted by having few donors. Between several donors, naive CD4 clonotypes were shared at a level of around 5.1%.

There are 15 residues in the CDR3. Germline CDR1 and CDR2: SGDLS and YYNGEE. V shed 4 bases, J shed 2 bases, and the junction held 8 bases outside the gene matches. A word on this clone: The target antigen is unknown.

TCRdb's copy holds only in-frame clones and misses some; the assay was immunoSEQ multiplex PCR. Seen here are some 2 million clones, about 95% observed once, and the top ten hold about 1.1%. Terminally differentiated effector memory CD45RA+ cells were left out of the naive CD8 fraction, which was CD45RO-negative and positively selected for CCR7. The chain couples TRBV9 to TRBJ2-7; TRBD1 matches at 8 bases. The TCR originated in a man aged 18 to 30 in good health. The sample comprised naive CD8+ T cells sorted from blood. In nucleotides, the CDR3 is TGTGCCAGCAGCATTTCCGGGACAGGCGCCTACGAGCAGTACTTC. Amino acids: CASSISGTGAYEQYF.